This T cell receptor (beta chain) was recovered during a study of control samples from healthy donors and cancer patients (dated by TCRdb to about 2020). Library method: the immunoSEQ multiplex PCR assay. In its TCRdb copy, this immuneACCESS table keeps in-frame sequences only and misses some clones. Where compared with another copy, unresolved V genes explain less than half of these, and the others have no known cause. This sample is represented by roughly 59,000 clones; roughly 90% of them were singletons. The ten most abundant clones make up about 1.7% of the sample. Worth noting for this clone: Its antigen remains undetermined. Base qualities are not at hand, and no much larger clone is one base apart.

V and J lose 0 bases and 3 bases, and a span of 15 bases separates them. Including the terminal cysteine and phenylalanine, the CDR3 comprises 16 residues. Just the 48-base CDR3 DNA is kept, in frame starting at base 1. Based on the germline V gene (reference sequence), the CDR1 and CDR2 sequences are SGHNT and YYREEE. The sequence is built from TRBV5-4 and TRBJ1-1; a tentative D call is TRBD1 (6 bases match). Sequenced: PBMCs. This receptor was obtained from a man aged 40-50 years with colorectal cancer. The DNA sequence follows: TGTGCCAGCAGCTTGGGGGCAGGGGATCAATACACTGAAGCTTTCTTT. Its amino acids are CASSLGAGDQYTEAFF.